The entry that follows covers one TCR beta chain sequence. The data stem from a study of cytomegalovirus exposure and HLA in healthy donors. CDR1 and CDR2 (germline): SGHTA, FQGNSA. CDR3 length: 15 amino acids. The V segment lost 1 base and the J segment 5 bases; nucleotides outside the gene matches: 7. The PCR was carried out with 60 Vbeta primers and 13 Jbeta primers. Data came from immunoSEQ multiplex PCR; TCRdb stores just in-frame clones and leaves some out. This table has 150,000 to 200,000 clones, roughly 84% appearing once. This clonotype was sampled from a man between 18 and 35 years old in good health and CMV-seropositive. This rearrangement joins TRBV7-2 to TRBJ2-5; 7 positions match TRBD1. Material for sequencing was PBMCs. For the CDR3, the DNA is TGTGCCAGCAGCTTAGGTGACAGGGAGAGGGAGACCCAGTACTTC. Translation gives CASSLGDRERETQYF.